The rows below give T cell receptor beta chains drawn from one sample of a study of graft-versus-host responses after intestinal transplantation. Which antigens these TCRs recognize remains unknown. Here immunoSEQ multiplex PCR was the method, and the copy in TCRdb shows in-frame clones only, minus some. This sample has around 130,000 clones, with more than 80% found just once. Here the sequenced sample was unstimulated CD4+ T cells sorted from spleen or lymph node cells, taken before intestinal transplant. These TCRs come from a human donor who received an intestinal transplant. The CDR3 runs from the conserved cysteine through the conserved F or W. D genes are given only for firm matches. The listing skips clone size in some rows; elsewhere it reads once, few, many or a size class.

D,size,V,J,DNA,CDR3
-,-,TRBV30,TRBJ2-7,TGTGCCTGGAGTGGTCGGAGCGAGCAGTACTTC,CAWSGRSEQYF
-,-,TRBV6-1,TRBJ1-2,TGTGCCAGCAGTGAAGCGCCCGGGAGGACTGGAGATGGCTACACCTTC,CASSEAPGRTGDGYTF
-,-,TRBV27,TRBJ2-5,TGTGCCAGCAGGCTTACGGGACGGGAGACCCAGTACTTC,CASRLTGRETQYF
-,-,TRBV4-1,TRBJ1-5,TGCGCCAGCAGCCAAGTTTCGGTCAGCTATAGCAATCAGCCCCAGCATTTT,CASSQVSVSYSNQPQHF
TRBD1,-,TRBV27,TRBJ2-7,TGTGCCACCTCCCCTTGGACAGGGAAGGACGAGCAGTACTTC,CATSPWTGKDEQYF
-,-,TRBV5-5,TRBJ1-1,TGTGCCAGCAGCTGGGGGACACTGAACACTGAAGCTTTCTTT,CASSWGTLNTEAFF
TRBD2,once,TRBV4-2,TRBJ2-3,TGTGCCAGCAGCCCCGCCGGGGGGGGCACAGATACGCAGTATTTT,CASSPAGGGTDTQYF
TRBD1,-,TRBV30,TRBJ1-5,TGTGCCTGGACTGCAGGGGGATTCAATCAGCCCCAGCATTTT,CAWTAGGFNQPQHF
-,-,TRBV5-3,TRBJ1-3,TGTGCCAGAAGCTTGCGCCGGAACACCATATATTTT,CARSLRRNTIYF
TRBD1,-,TRBV11-3,TRBJ1-2,TGTGCCAGCAGCCCCCGACAGGGACGAGCTAACTATGGCTACACCTTC,CASSPRQGRANYGYTF
-,-,TRBV5-1,TRBJ2-1,TGCGCCAGCAGCTTGGCCAGATACAGCTCCTACAATGAGCAGTTCTTC,CASSLARYSSYNEQFF
-,-,TRBV5-6,TRBJ2-3,TGTGCCAGCAGCTTGGAGGACGCCACTTTTAGGTTT,CASSLEDATFRF
-,once,TRBV6-1,TRBJ1-1,TGTGCCAGCAGTGAGGTGTTTAGGGACACTGAAGCTTTCTTT,CASSEVFRDTEAFF
TRBD1,-,TRBV5-4,TRBJ2-3,TGTGCCAGCAGCTTGGGGGACAGTGGAGATACGCAGTATTTT,CASSLGDSGDTQYF
-,-,TRBV5-1,TRBJ2-3,TGCGCCAGCAAGAAAGGAACAGATACGCAGTATTTT,CASKKGTDTQYF
-,-,TRBV19,TRBJ2-1,TGTGCCAGTAGCCCCACGATCGGGAGCTCCTACAATGAGCAGTTCTTC,CASSPTIGSSYNEQFF
TRBD2,-,TRBV9,TRBJ2-5,TGTGCCAGCAGCGTAGTGGGAGGGAGACAAGAGACCCAGTACTTC,CASSVVGGRQETQYF
-,-,TRBV12-5,TRBJ2-1,TGTGCTAGTGGTTTGTGGGACGGCGCCCCACAGTTCTTC,CASGLWDGAPQFF
-,-,TRBV6-5,TRBJ2-3,TGTGCCAGCAGTTCGTCACCCAGGGGAGATACGCAGTATTTT,CASSSSPRGDTQYF
-,-,TRBV29-1,TRBJ2-5,TGCAGCGTTGAGACAGATGCTCAAGAGACCCAGTACTTC,CSVETDAQETQYF
-,-,TRBV5-6,TRBJ2-1,TGTGCCAGCAGCTTTTGGGCAGGGACATCCAATGAGCAGTTCTTC,CASSFWAGTSNEQFF
TRBD2,-,TRBV4-1,TRBJ2-5,TGCGCCAGCAGCCAAGATCCCCCCGGGGCTAGCGGGGGTTGGGAGACCCAGTACTTC,CASSQDPPGASGGWETQYF
-,-,TRBV12-5,TRBJ2-2,TGTGCTAGTGGTCTCACGGGGAGCGGGGAGCTGTTTTTT,CASGLTGSGELFF
-,-,TRBV7-9,TRBJ1-1,TGTGCCAGCAGCTTAACAGTAAACACTGAAGCTTTCTTT,CASSLTVNTEAFF
-,-,TRBV9,TRBJ1-6,TGTGCCAGCAGCGTAGGACAATCTCATTCACCCCTCCACTTT,CASSVGQSHSPLHF
TRBD1,-,TRBV5-1,TRBJ1-2,TGCGCCAGCAGCGCTGGACAGGTGAATCGCTACACCTTC,CASSAGQVNRYTF
-,-,TRBV15,TRBJ2-1,TGTGCCACCAGCAGAGAGATCCGGGACAATGAGCAGTTCTTC,CATSREIRDNEQFF
-,-,TRBV5-1,TRBJ2-1,TGCGCCAGCAGGCGGGCGGAGAGCTCCTACAATGAGCAGTTCTTC,CASRRAESSYNEQFF
-,once,TRBV19,TRBJ1-2,TGTGCCAGTAGCCCCGAGGAGCGTCCTAACTATGGCTACACCTTC,CASSPEERPNYGYTF
TRBD1,-,TRBV6-1,TRBJ1-2,TGTGCCAGCAGTGTTACGACAGGGGGTGGCTACACCTTC,CASSVTTGGGYTF
-,-,TRBV7-9,TRBJ1-2,TGTGCCAGCAGAGGGGCGATAGAGAAACATGGCTACACCTTC,CASRGAIEKHGYTF
-,-,TRBV18,TRBJ1-2,TGTGCCAGCTCACCACCGCCTGGGGCGGGGGGCCTTAAGTATGGCTACACCTTC,CASSPPPGAGGLKYGYTF
-,-,TRBV6-6,TRBJ1-1,TGTGCCAGCAGTCGTGGTGGTGAGGTCACTGAAGCTTTCTTT,CASSRGGEVTEAFF
-,once,TRBV14,TRBJ1-1,TGTGCCAGCAGCCAACTGGCGAACACTGAAGCTTTCTTT,CASSQLANTEAFF
-,-,TRBV28,TRBJ2-5,TGTGCCAGCAGTTTCCAGACCGAGACCCAGTACTTC,CASSFQTETQYF